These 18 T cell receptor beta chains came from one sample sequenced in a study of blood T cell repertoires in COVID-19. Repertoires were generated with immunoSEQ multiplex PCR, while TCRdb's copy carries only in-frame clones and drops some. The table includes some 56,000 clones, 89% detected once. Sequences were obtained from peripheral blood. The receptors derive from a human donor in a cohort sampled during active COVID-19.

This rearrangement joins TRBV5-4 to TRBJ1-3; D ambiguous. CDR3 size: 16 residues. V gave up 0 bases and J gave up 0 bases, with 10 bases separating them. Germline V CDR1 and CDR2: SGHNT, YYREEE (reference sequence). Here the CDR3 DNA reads TGTGCCAGCAGCTTGGGGGCCGGCATCTCTGGAAACACCATATATTTT. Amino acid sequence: CASSLGAGISGNTIYF.

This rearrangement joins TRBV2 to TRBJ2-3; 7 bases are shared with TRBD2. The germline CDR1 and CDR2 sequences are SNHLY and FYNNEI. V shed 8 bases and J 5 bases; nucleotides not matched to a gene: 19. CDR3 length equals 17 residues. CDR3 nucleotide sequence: TGTGCCAGCTCCGACACGATGGGGCGGGGAGGGAAAGATACGCAGTATTTT. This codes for CASSDTMGRGGKDTQYF.

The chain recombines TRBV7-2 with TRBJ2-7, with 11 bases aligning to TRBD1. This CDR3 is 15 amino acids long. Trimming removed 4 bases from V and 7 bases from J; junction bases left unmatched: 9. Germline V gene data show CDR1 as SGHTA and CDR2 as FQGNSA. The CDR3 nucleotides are TGTGCCAGCAGCTCCCGTTGGACAGGGGGCAATGAGCAGTACTTC. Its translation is CASSSRWTGGNEQYF.

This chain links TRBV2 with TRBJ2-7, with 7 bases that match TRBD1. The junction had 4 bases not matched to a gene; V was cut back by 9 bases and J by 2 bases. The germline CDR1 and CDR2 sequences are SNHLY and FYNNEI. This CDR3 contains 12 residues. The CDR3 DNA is TGTGCCAGTGGACAGGACCCCTACGAGCAGTACTTC. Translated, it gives CASGQDPYEQYF.

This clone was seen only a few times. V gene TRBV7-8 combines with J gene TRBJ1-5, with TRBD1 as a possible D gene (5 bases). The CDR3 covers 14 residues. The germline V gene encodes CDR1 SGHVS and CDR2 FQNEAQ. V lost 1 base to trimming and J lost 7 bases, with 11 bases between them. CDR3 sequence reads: CASSLDPGNQPQHF. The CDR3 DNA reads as TGTGCCAGCAGCTTAGACCCAGGGAACCAGCCCCAGCATTTT.

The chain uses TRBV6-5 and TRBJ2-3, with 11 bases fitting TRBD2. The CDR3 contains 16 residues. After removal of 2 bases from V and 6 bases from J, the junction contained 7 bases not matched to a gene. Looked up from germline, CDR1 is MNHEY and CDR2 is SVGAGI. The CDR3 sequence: CASSYTSGGLGDTQYF. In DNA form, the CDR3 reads TGTGCCAGCAGTTACACTAGCGGGGGCCTCGGGGATACGCAGTATTTT.

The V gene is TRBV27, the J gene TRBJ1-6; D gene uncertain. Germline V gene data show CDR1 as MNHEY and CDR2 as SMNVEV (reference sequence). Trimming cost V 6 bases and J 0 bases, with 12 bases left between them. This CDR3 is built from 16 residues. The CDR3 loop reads CASSPRGGSYNSPLHF. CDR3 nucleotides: TGTGCCAGCAGCCCTCGAGGCGGCTCCTATAATTCACCCCTCCACTTT.

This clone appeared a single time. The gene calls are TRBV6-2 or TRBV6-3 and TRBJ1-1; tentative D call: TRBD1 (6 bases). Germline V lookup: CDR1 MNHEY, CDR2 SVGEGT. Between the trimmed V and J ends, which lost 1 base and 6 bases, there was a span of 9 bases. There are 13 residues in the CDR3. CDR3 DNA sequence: TGTGCCAGCAGTTACTACAGGGCATCTGAAGCTTTCTTT. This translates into CASSYYRASEAFF.

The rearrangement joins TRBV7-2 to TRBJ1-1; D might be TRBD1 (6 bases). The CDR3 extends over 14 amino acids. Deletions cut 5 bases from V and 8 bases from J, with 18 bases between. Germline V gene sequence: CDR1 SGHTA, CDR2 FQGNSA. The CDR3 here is CASSLDGTYGEAFF. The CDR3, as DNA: TGTGCCAGCAGCCTTGACGGGACATACGGAGAAGCTTTCTTT.

The CDR3 sequence: CASSIRGQLSGNTIYF. The DNA of the CDR3 is TGTGCCAGTAGTATTAGGGGACAGCTCTCTGGAAACACCATATATTTT. The V call is TRBV19, the J call TRBJ1-3; 7 bases are a match to TRBD1. V lost 3 bases, J lost 0 bases, and 5 bases stayed unmatched. CDR1 LNHDA and CDR2 SQIVND come from the germline V gene (reference sequence). The CDR3 spans 16 residues.

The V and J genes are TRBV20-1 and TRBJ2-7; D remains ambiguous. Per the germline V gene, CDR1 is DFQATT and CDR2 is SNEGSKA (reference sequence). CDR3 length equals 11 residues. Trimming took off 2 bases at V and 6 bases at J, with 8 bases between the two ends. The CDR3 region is CSARLGREQYF. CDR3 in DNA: TGCAGTGCTAGACTAGGCCGCGAGCAGTACTTC.

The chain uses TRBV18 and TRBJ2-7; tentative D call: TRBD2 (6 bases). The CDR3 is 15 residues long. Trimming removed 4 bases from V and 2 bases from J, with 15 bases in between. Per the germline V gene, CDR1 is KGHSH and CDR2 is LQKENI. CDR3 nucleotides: TGTGCCAGCTCACTCCTAGGCGGGGAGGCCTACGAGCAGTACTTC. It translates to CASSLLGGEAYEQYF.

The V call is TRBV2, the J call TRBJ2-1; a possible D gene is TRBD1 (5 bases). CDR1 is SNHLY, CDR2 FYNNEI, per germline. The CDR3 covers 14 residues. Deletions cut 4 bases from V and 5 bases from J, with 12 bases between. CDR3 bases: TGTGCCAGCAGTGTTGGCCCAGGGAACAATGAGCAGTTCTTC. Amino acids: CASSVGPGNNEQFF.

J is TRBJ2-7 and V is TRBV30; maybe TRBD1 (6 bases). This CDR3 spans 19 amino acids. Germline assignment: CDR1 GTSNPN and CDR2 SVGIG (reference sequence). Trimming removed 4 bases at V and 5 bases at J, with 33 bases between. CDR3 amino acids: CAWMGARVFSSGIGHEQYF. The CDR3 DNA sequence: TGTGCCTGGATGGGGGCGAGAGTTTTTTCGAGTGGGATTGGGCACGAGCAGTACTTC.

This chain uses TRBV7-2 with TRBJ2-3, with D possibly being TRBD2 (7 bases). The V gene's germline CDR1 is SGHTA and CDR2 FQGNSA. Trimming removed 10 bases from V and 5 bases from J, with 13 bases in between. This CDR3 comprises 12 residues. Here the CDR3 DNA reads TGTGCCAACCGGGGGGCTGGAGATACGCAGTATTTT. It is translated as CANRGAGDTQYF.

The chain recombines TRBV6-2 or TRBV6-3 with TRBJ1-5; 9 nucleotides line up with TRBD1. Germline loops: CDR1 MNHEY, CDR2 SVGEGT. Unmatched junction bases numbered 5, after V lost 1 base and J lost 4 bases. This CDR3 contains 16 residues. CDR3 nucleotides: TGTGCCAGCAGTTACTATCCCGGGACAGGGAATCAGCCCCAGCATTTT. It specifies CASSYYPGTGNQPQHF.

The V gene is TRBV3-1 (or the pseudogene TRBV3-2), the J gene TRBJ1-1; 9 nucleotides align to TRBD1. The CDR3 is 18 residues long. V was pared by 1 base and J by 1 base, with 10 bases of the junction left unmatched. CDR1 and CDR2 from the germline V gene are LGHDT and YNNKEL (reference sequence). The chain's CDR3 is CASSQGDRVGLTNTEAFF. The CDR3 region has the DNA TGTGCCAGCAGCCAAGGGGACAGGGTAGGACTTACGAACACTGAAGCTTTCTTT.

CDR3 sequence reads: CASSLRDSQNSPLHF. The CDR3 DNA reads TGTGCCAGCAGCTTGCGGGACAGCCAAAATTCACCCCTCCACTTT. The V and J genes are TRBV5-4 and TRBJ1-6; 7 nucleotides align to TRBD1. There are 15 residues in the CDR3. Trimming at V came to 1 base and at J to 7 bases, leaving 5 bases not matched to a gene. Germline values: CDR1 SGHNT, CDR2 YYREEE (reference sequence).